This T cell receptor (beta chain) was profiled in a study of T-cell reconstitution after alpha-beta-depleted transplantation in children. The length of the CDR3 is 18 residues. Germline CDR1 and CDR2: DFQATT and SNEGSKA (reference sequence). Trimming at V came to 3 bases and at J to 0 bases, leaving 11 bases not matched to a gene. This clonotype showed up just a few times. Unique molecular identifiers were incorporated into the prepared TCRbeta library. TCRdb used MiXCR to reprocess the PCR reads, holding one entry per CDR3 protein. Found here are tens of thousands of distinct CDR3 sequences, around an eighth of them singletons; the top ten hold 25% to 35%.

The chain uses TRBV20-1 and TRBJ2-4; 10 bases align to TRBD1. The sequencing used PBMCs, mostly from graft donor cells, collected 180 days after TCRalphabeta/CD19-depleted stem cell transplant. This TCR was recovered from a male patient under 10 years old who had a stem cell transplant for acute lymphoblastic leukemia, so the T cells may come from the graft donor. The CDR3 sequence is CSARGTGERRLAKNIQYF. The CDR3 coding sequence is TGCAGTGCTAGGGGGACAGGGGAAAGAAGACTAGCCAAAAACATTCAGTACTTC.